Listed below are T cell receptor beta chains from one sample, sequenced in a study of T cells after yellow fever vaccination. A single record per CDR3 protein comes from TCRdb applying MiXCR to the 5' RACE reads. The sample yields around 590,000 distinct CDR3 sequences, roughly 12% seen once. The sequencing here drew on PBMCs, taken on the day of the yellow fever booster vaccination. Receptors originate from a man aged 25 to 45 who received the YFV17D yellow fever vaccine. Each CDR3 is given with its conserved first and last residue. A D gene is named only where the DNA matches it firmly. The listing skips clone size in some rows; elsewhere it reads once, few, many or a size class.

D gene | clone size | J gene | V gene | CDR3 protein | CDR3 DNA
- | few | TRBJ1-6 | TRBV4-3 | CASSQDRVGRSSSYNSPLHF | TGCGCCAGCAGCCAAGATAGAGTCGGACGTTCTAGCTCCTATAATTCACCCCTCCACTTT
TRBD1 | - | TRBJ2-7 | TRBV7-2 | CASSPDRGLSYEQYF | TGTGCCAGCAGCCCTGACAGGGGGCTCTCCTACGAGCAGTACTTC
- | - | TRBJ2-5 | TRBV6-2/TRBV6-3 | CASRTQDGETQYF | TGTGCCAGCAGAACACAGGATGGGGAGACCCAGTACTTC
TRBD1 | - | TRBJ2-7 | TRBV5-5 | CASSFVPGQGAGEQYF | TGTGCCAGCAGCTTCGTACCGGGACAGGGGGCGGGCGAGCAGTACTTC
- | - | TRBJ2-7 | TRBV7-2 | CASSLAYTYEQYF | TGTGCCAGCAGCTTAGCTTACACCTACGAGCAGTACTTC
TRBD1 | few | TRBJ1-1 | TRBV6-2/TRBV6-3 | CASRRTGGEAFF | TGTGCCAGCAGAAGAACAGGGGGTGAAGCTTTCTTT
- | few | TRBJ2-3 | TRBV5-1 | CASSRLADTQYF | TGCGCCAGCAGCCGTTTAGCGGATACGCAGTATTTT
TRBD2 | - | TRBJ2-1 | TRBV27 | CASSSLTSGSYEQFF | TGTGCCAGCAGTTCCCTGACTAGCGGGAGCTATGAGCAGTTCTTC
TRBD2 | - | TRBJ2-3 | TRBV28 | CASSHFDLAGTPDTQYF | TGTGCCAGCAGCCATTTCGATCTAGCGGGAACTCCAGATACGCAGTATTTT
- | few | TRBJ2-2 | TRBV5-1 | CASSLEGGAGTGELFF | TGCGCCAGCAGCTTGGAGGGCGGAGCTGGCACCGGGGAGCTGTTTTTT
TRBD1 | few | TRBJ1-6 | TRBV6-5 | CASSYPDRETSSPLHF | TGTGCCAGCAGTTACCCCGACAGGGAAACAAGTTCACCCCTCCACTTT
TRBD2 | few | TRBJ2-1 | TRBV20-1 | CSATTRGRPYNEQFF | TGCAGTGCTACCACCCGCGGGAGGCCCTACAATGAGCAGTTCTTC
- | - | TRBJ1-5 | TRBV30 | CAWAKQGNQPQHF | TGTGCCTGGGCAAAGCAGGGAAACCAGCCCCAGCATTTT
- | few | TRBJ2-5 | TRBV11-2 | CASSLTSYGETQYF | TGTGCCAGCAGCCTAACTAGCTACGGAGAGACCCAGTACTTC
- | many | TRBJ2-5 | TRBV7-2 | CASSLGSSETQYF | TGTGCCAGCAGCTTGGGGTCGTCGGAGACCCAGTACTTC
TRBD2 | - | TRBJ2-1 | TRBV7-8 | CASSSRGRESSYNEQFF | TGTGCCAGCAGCTCCCGTGGGCGGGAGAGCTCCTACAATGAGCAGTTCTTC